A single sample is the source of the 3 T cell receptor beta chains below, sequenced in a study of cytomegalovirus exposure and HLA in healthy donors. PCR involved 60 Vbeta and 13 Jbeta primers. TCRdb keeps only in-frame clones here, not all; method: immunoSEQ multiplex PCR. Here the sample table reports roughly 100,000 clones. Sample: PBMCs. The receptors originated from a man in his forties in good health and CMV-seronegative.

This sequence joins TRBV5-5 and TRBJ2-3, with 10 bases identical to TRBD2. Per germline, CDR1 SGHKS and CDR2 YYEKEE (reference sequence). Losses at the gene ends were 2 bases for V and 5 bases for J; bases not matched to a gene: 8. There are 16 residues in the CDR3. The CDR3 DNA reads as TGTGCCAGCAGCTTAGAACCAAGCGGGGGGGGAGATACGCAGTATTTT. Protein: CASSLEPSGGGDTQYF. Looking up the rest from reference TRBV5-5 and TRBJ2-3 gives the full variable domain: DAGVTQSPTHLIKTRGQQVTLRCSPISGHKSVSWYQQVLGQGPQFIFQYYEKEERGRGNFPDRFSARQFPNYSSELNVNALLLGDSALYLCASSLEPSGGGDTQYFGPGTRLTVL.

The chain links TRBV5-4 to TRBJ2-1, with 11 nucleotides matching TRBD1. Germline CDR1 is SGHNT and CDR2 is YYREEE (reference sequence). V shed 4 bases, J shed 4 bases, and the junction held 4 bases outside the gene matches. The CDR3 has 15 amino acids. Written as DNA, the CDR3 is TGTGCCAGCAGCCCAGGACAGGGGGCTTACAATGAGCAGTTCTTC. Translated: CASSPGQGAYNEQFF.

The chain has TRBV7-2 and TRBJ1-5, with unresolved D. The V end lost 1 base, the J end lost 0 bases, and 7 bases lay between the germline ends. Germline lookup yields CDR1 SGHTA and CDR2 FQGNSA. This CDR3 comprises 15 residues. The CDR3 region has the DNA TGTGCCAGCAGCTTAGTCGGTAATAGCAATCAGCCCCAGCATTTT. Translation gives CASSLVGNSNQPQHF.